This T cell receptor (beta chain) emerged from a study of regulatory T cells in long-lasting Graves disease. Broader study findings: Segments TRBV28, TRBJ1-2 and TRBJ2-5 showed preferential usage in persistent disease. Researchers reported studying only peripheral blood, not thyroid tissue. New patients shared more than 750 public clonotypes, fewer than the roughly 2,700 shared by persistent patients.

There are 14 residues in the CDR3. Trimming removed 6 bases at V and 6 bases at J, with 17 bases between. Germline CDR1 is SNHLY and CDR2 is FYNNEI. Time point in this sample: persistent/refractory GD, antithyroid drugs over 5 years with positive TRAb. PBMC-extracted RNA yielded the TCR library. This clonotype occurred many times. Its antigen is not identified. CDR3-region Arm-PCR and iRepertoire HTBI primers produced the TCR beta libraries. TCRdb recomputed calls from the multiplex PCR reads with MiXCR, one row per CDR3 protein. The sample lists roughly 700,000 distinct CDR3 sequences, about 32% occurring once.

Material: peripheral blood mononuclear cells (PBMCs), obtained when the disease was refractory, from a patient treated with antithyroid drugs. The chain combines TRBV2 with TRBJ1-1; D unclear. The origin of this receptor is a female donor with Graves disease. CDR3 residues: CASRSKTGDPEAFF. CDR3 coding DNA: TGTGCCAGCAGAAGTAAGACCGGGGATCCTGAAGCTTTCTTT.